Below, 19 T cell receptor beta chains from the same sample are listed, as sequenced in a study of Tregs in tolerant kidney transplant recipients. The method was immunoSEQ multiplex PCR; TCRdb's version includes in-frame clones alone and lacks a portion of them. This table holds 45,000 to 55,000 clones, about nine tenths found once. The nonmyeloablative bone marrow transplants came from related graft donors, with transient mixed chimerism. The sample was CD8+ T cells from blood (PBMCs), taken 24 months after the transplant. These TCRs come from a human patient who received a combined kidney and bone marrow transplant. Among the T cells, some may be from the graft donor.

V gene TRBV11-1 combines with J gene TRBJ1-1, with D possibly TRBD1 on 5 matching bases. CDR3 length: 13 amino acids. Looked up from germline, CDR1 is SGHAT and CDR2 is FQDESV (reference sequence). V lost 4 bases and J lost 3, with 9 bases in between. In DNA, the CDR3 is TGTGCCAGCAGCTCTGGGGGGGACACTGAAGCTTTCTTT. Protein: CASSSGGDTEAFF.

The table lists this clone with a few counts. One end of the junction does not line up with germline, which may come from a read error. V usage is TRBV6-1 and J usage is TRBJ2-3, with D possibly matching TRBD2 (6 bases). CDR3 length: 16 residues. Germline V gives CDR1 MNHNS, CDR2 SASEGT. DNA of the CDR3: TGTGCCATCAGTGACCCTCTGGGGGGAAACACAGATACGCAGTATTTT. This gives the protein CAISDPLGGNTDTQYF.

The gene calls are TRBV4-2 and TRBJ1-1; D is undetermined. V lost 0 bases to trimming and J lost 6 bases, with 14 bases between them. This CDR3 has 15 amino acids. CDR1 is LGHNA and CDR2 is YNFKEQ in the germline V gene. The CDR3 protein is CASSQEAGGLAEAFF. CDR3 sequence (DNA): TGTGCCAGCAGCCAAGAGGCCGGAGGGTTGGCTGAAGCTTTCTTT.

This clone was picked up a small number of times. The J gene is TRBJ1-5, the V gene TRBV2, with 10 positions matching TRBD1. Trimming cost V 3 bases and J 2 bases; bases outside gene matches: 10. Germline V gives CDR1 SNHLY, CDR2 FYNNEI. The CDR3 contains 18 residues. The DNA of the CDR3 is TGTGCCAGCAGTGAGGAGACAGGGGGCGTCTACGGCAATCAGCCCCAGCATTTT. It specifies CASSEETGGVYGNQPQHF.

This chain joins TRBV19 and TRBJ2-3, with D maybe TRBD2 (6 bases). Trimming stripped 1 base from V and 1 base from J, with 12 bases between. The CDR3 totals 16 residues. Germline CDR1 LNHDA, CDR2 SQIVND (reference sequence). The CDR3 sequence: CASSIGLLARTDTQYF. DNA for the CDR3: TGTGCCAGTAGTATAGGTCTCCTAGCGCGCACAGATACGCAGTATTTT.

This chain connects TRBV18 to TRBJ1-5, with TRBD1 matching over 7 bases. The CDR3 contains 14 residues. Trimming at V came to 4 bases and at J to 6 bases, leaving 6 bases not matched to a gene. CDR1 and CDR2 from the germline V gene are KGHSH and LQKENI. The CDR3 DNA follows: TGTGCCAGCTCACTAGGACAGGTGGGTCAGCCCCAGCATTTT. Amino acid sequence: CASSLGQVGQPQHF.

The chain links TRBV27 to TRBJ2-2, with 7 bases aligning to TRBD1. CDR3 length: 14 residues. V shed 7 bases and J 5 bases; nucleotides not matched to a gene: 7. Germline-derived CDR1 and CDR2 are MNHEY and SMNVEV (reference sequence). This chain's CDR3 is CASKTGFGTGELFF. The CDR3 region has the DNA TGTGCCAGCAAGACAGGGTTTGGGACCGGGGAGCTGTTTTTT.

The gene calls are TRBV15 and TRBJ2-7; TRBD1 agrees at 10 bases. CDR1 is LNHNV, CDR2 YYDKDF, per germline (reference sequence). The CDR3 extends over 15 amino acids. J lost 6 bases, V lost 2 bases, and 7 bases had no gene match. The CDR3 bases are TGTGCCACCAGCAGACTCACCGGGACAGGGGTCGAGCAGTACTTC. Translation gives CATSRLTGTGVEQYF. Together with reference TRBV15 and TRBJ2-7, the CDR3 gives the full variable domain: DAMVIQNPRYQVTQFGKPVTLSCSQTLNHNVMYWYQQKSSQAPKLLFHYYDKDFNNEADTPDNFQSRRPNTSFCFLDIRSPGLGDTAMYLCATSRLTGTGVEQYFGPGTRLTVT.

This chain uses TRBV7-9 with TRBJ2-7, with 7 bases aligning to TRBD1. V trimming: 5 bases; J trimming: 2 bases; junction bases outside the gene matches: 3. The CDR3 consists of 13 residues. Germline-derived CDR1 and CDR2 are SEHNR and FQNEAQ (reference sequence). For the CDR3, the DNA is TGTGCCAGCAGCGACAGGGAAACCTACGAGCAGTACTTC. Protein: CASSDRETYEQYF.

This chain connects TRBV14 to TRBJ2-7; 7 bases agree with TRBD1. The ends lost 4 bases at V and 5 bases at J; junction bases unmatched: 8. Per germline, CDR1 SGHDN and CDR2 FVKESK. There are 14 residues in the CDR3. For the CDR3, the DNA is TGTGCCAGCAGCCCCACAGGGGATCTTGACGAGCAGTACTTC. Translated, it gives CASSPTGDLDEQYF. Based on the CDR3 plus reference TRBV14 and TRBJ2-7, the full variable domain is EAGVTQFPSHSVIEKGQTVTLRCDPISGHDNLYWYRRVMGKEIKFLLHFVKESKQDESGMPNNRFLAERTGGTYSTLKVQPAELEDSGVYFCASSPTGDLDEQYFGPGTRLTVT.

The chain employs TRBV6-6 and TRBJ2-2; possible D gene TRBD2, 5 bases. This CDR3 has 14 residues. V lost 7 bases to trimming and J lost 7 bases, with 16 bases between them. CDR1 is MNHNY and CDR2 is SVGAGI in the germline V gene (reference sequence). The CDR3: CASTSGMEGGELFF. CDR3 nucleotide sequence: TGTGCCAGCACCTCGGGGATGGAAGGCGGGGAGCTGTTTTTT.

The genes are TRBV5-1 and TRBJ1-3, with TRBD1 matching 7 bases. Germline CDR1 SGHRS, CDR2 YFSETQ. Losses at the gene ends were 3 bases for V and 3 bases for J; bases not matched to a gene: 3. The CDR3 has 14 amino acids. CDR3 DNA: TGCGCCAGCAGCTCAGGGGGACTTGGAAACACCATATATTTT. This encodes CASSSGGLGNTIYF.

This chain uses TRBV12-5 with TRBJ2-2, with TRBD2 as a possible D gene (6 bases). The germline V gene encodes CDR1 LGHNT and CDR2 FRNRAP. V was shortened by 0 bases and J by 5 bases, with 13 bases between the two germline ends. This CDR3 comprises 16 residues. The CDR3 nucleotides are TGTGCTAGTGGTTTGGTACTGGGACTGAAAACCGGGGAGCTGTTTTTT. Protein product: CASGLVLGLKTGELFF.

This chain links TRBV7-6 with TRBJ2-5; 10 nucleotides agree with TRBD1. The DNA end favors TRBJ2-7, so the J call may be wrong. From germline, CDR1 is SGHVS and CDR2 FNYEAQ. The CDR3 extends over 15 amino acids. The CDR3 bases are TGTGCCAGCAGTCCCTCGCGGGACAGGGGATACGAGCAGTACTTC. It codes for CASSPSRDRGYEQYF.

This rearrangement joins TRBV25-1 to TRBJ1-1; 9 bases match TRBD1. Germline CDR1 and CDR2: MGHDK and SYGVNS. The CDR3 runs to 16 residues. V gave up 3 bases and J gave up 9 bases; unmatched junction bases: 14. The CDR3 DNA reads as TGTGCCAGCAGTGAGAGGACAGGGGAACTACCTTTGAAAGCTTTCTTT. This codes for CASSERTGELPLKAFF.

The chain links TRBV4-3 to TRBJ2-5; tentative D call: TRBD2 (6 bases). This CDR3 is 16 amino acids long. V gave up 2 bases and J gave up 2 bases, with 15 bases separating them. In germline, CDR1 is LGHNA, CDR2 YSLEER. The CDR3 here is CASSQWWAGLQETQYF. The CDR3 bases are TGCGCCAGCAGCCAATGGTGGGCGGGGCTGCAAGAGACCCAGTACTTC.

The rearrangement links TRBV19 to TRBJ2-1; the match to TRBD2 covers 10 bases. The CDR3 runs 15 residues. The V gene's germline CDR1 is LNHDA and CDR2 SQIVND (reference sequence). V shed 7 bases and J 5 bases; nucleotides not matched to a gene: 8. CDR3: CASTDLGTSDNEQFF. CDR3 nucleotide sequence: TGTGCCAGTACCGACCTCGGGACTAGCGACAATGAGCAGTTCTTC.

The chain uses TRBV7-8 and TRBJ2-5; a possible D gene is TRBD1 (7 bases). Germline assignment: CDR1 SGHVS and CDR2 FQNEAQ. Trimming stripped 6 bases from V and 1 base from J, with 15 bases between. This CDR3 has 15 residues. CDR3 residues: CASRARGTAQETQYF. Written as DNA, the CDR3 is TGTGCCAGCAGAGCGCGCGGGACAGCCCAAGAGACCCAGTACTTC.

V is TRBV7-6 and J is TRBJ2-7; unclear D gene. The V end was cut by 5 bases, the J end by 2 bases, with 10 bases between. Germline assignment: CDR1 SGHVS and CDR2 FNYEAQ. This CDR3 comprises 13 residues. CDR3 in DNA: TGTGCCAGCAGCCTTAGCCCTACCTACGAGCAGTACTTC. It specifies CASSLSPTYEQYF.